The 5 T cell receptor beta chains below were found in one sample sequenced in a study of CD8+CD57+ T cells in acquired aplastic anemia. CD8+CD57+ cell expansion, shown by flow cytometry, had occurred in the patients selected for sequencing. Genomic DNA was employed as the template in profiling TCR beta VDJ and CDR3. TCRdb analysed the reads with MiXCR anew, one entry per CDR3 protein. The sample comprises about 150,000 distinct CDR3 sequences, roughly 50% of which are singletons, and 3.2% rests with the top ten. Sample: sorted CD4+, CD8+, or CD8+CD57+ T cells (not recorded which) from PBMCs. These receptors were obtained from a human donor with aplastic anemia.

V gene TRBV24-1 combines with J gene TRBJ2-3; D remains ambiguous. Trimming took 2 bases from V and 6 from J, leaving 5 bases between them. There are 12 residues in the CDR3. CDR1 KGHDR and CDR2 SFDVKD come from the germline V gene. The CDR3 here is CATSDYSDTQYF. DNA for the CDR3: TGTGCCACCAGTGATTATAGTGATACGCAGTATTTT.

This chain joins TRBV7-3 and TRBJ2-7; weak D call: TRBD2 (5 bases). V was pared by 7 bases and J by 1 base, with 17 bases between. CDR3 length equals 15 residues. Germline V gene lookup returns CDR1 SGHTA and CDR2 FQGTGA. This CDR3 reads CASKLDRVGSYEQYF. CDR3 nucleotides: TGTGCCAGCAAACTAGACCGGGTAGGGTCCTACGAGCAGTACTTC.

This clonotype was detected ten times or more. The J gene is TRBJ2-1, the V gene TRBV9; a possible D gene is TRBD2 (5 bases). Germline-derived CDR1 and CDR2 are SGDLS and YYNGEE. The V end was cut by 5 bases, the J end by 5 bases, with 11 bases between. This CDR3 has 13 amino acids. The CDR3 sequence: CASSGRVDNEQFF. Written as DNA, the CDR3 is TGTGCCAGCAGTGGGCGGGTTGACAATGAGCAGTTCTTC.

This clonotype has more than one count but fewer than ten. Just one base apart from a much larger clone, this may be a read error. The chain joins TRBV7-3 to TRBJ2-2; no firm D call. Trimming removed 4 bases from V and 4 bases from J, with 10 bases in between. The CDR3 has 14 residues. Looked up from germline, CDR1 is SGHTA and CDR2 is FQGTGA. This CDR3 is CASSSARFTGELFF. The CDR3 DNA sequence: TGTGCCAGCAGCTCCGCAAGGTTCACCGGGGAGCTGTTTTTT.

In this sample, this clonotype turned up a few times. This chain uses TRBV24-1 with TRBJ2-3, with 7 bases matching TRBD1. V was clipped by 10 bases and J by 7 bases; unmatched bases: 4. The V gene's germline CDR1 is KGHDR and CDR2 SFDVKD. The CDR3 loop spans 11 amino acids. CDR3 region: CATRGGYTQYF. For the CDR3, the DNA is TGTGCCACACGAGGGGGCTATACGCAGTATTTT.